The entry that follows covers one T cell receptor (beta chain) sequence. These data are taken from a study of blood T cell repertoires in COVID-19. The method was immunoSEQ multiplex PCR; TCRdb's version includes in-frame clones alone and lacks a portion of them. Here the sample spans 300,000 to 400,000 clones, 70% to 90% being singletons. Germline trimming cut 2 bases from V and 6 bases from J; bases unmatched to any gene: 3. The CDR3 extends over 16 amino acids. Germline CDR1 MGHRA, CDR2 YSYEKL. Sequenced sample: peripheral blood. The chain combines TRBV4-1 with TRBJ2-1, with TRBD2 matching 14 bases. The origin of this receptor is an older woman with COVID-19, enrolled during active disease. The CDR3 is CASSQRTSGGSNEQFF. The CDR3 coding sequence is TGCGCCAGCAGCCAACGGACTAGCGGGGGGAGCAATGAGCAGTTCTTC.